This TCR beta chain was profiled in a study of a mutant IDH1 vaccine in newly diagnosed glioma. Noted time point: week 5, during vaccination. Alongside topical imiquimod, each dose of vaccine comprised 300 ug of mutant IDH1 20-mer peptide. In germline, CDR1 is LNHNV, CDR2 YYDKDF (reference sequence). This CDR3 spans 16 amino acids. The J segment lost 3 bases and the V segment lost 1 base, leaving 3 bases of the junction unmatched. Profiling relied on immunoSEQ multiplex PCR, and the TCRdb table lists in-frame clones only, not all of them. The repertoire has around 40,000 clones, 80% to 90% of them found once; the top ten carry approximately 1.7%. As for this clone: No antigen is known for it.

The J gene is TRBJ1-1, the V gene TRBV15; 12 bases map to TRBD1. This clonotype was sampled from a man aged 35-49 years with glioma. The sample here was PBMCs, taken from a glioma patient whose treatment included an IDH1 peptide vaccine. CDR3 nucleotides: TGTGCCACCAGCAGAGGGGGACAGGGGGCGGACACTGAAGCTTTCTTT. Amino acid sequence: CATSRGGQGADTEAFF.